A single sample gave rise to the 30 T cell receptor beta chains below, sequenced in a study of cytomegalovirus exposure and HLA in healthy donors. Primers included in the PCR were 60 Vbeta and 13 Jbeta primers. Sequencing was performed with immunoSEQ multiplex PCR; in TCRdb, only in-frame clones are kept and a portion is missing. The profile shows around 150,000 clones, around 72% of them singletons. The sequenced sample was PBMCs. These receptors originate from a man in his forties or fifties in good health and CMV-seropositive.

This clone has just a few counts. The chain combines TRBV5-8 with TRBJ2-3; 9 bases are shared with TRBD1. V lost 4 bases and J lost 1; bases outside the gene matches: 4. Germline CDR1 reads SGHTS; CDR2 reads YDEGEE. The CDR3 consists of 15 residues. CDR3 loop: CASSDGDRGTDTQYF. The DNA of the CDR3 is TGTGCCAGCAGCGATGGGGACAGGGGCACAGATACGCAGTATTTT.

As to this clone: A read error may produce the germline difference seen at one junction end. V is TRBV9 and J is TRBJ2-1, with 7 bases aligning to TRBD1. Looked up from germline, CDR1 is SGDLS and CDR2 is YYNGEE. The CDR3 loop spans 14 amino acids. The CDR3 DNA reads as TGTGCCAGCAGCCCCCCGACAGGGTACAGTGAGCAGTTCTTC. Protein product: CASSPPTGYSEQFF.

This chain connects TRBV28 to TRBJ1-2, with D perhaps TRBD1 (6 bases). V was pared by 6 bases and J by 4 bases, with 15 bases between. The CDR3 is 14 residues long. Germline values: CDR1 MDHEN, CDR2 SYDVKM. The CDR3 region has the DNA TGTGCCAGCAGCCCACAGGGTTATGTCTATGGCTACACCTTC. This gives the protein CASSPQGYVYGYTF.

The CDR3 loop is CASSPSLSERTDTQYF. The CDR3, as DNA: TGTGCCAGCTCACCGTCCCTGAGCGAGCGCACAGATACGCAGTATTTT. The genes are TRBV18 and TRBJ2-3; D is undetermined. CDR1 and CDR2 (germline): KGHSH, LQKENI. Trimming cost V 3 bases and J 1 base, with 14 bases left between them. CDR3 length: 16 residues.

This clone was recorded a few times. CDR3 amino acids: CASSFAGTEAFF. CDR3 DNA sequence: TGTGCCAGCAGCTTCGCGGGAACTGAAGCTTTCTTT. The V and J genes are TRBV5-4 and TRBJ1-1; D gene ambiguous. Germline CDR1 reads SGHNT; CDR2 reads YYREEE (reference sequence). The V and J ends lost 2 bases and 5 bases respectively, with 7 bases between them. The length of the CDR3 is 12 residues.

This chain's CDR3 is CASSQYTGTYEQYF. CDR3 sequence (DNA): TGCGCCAGCAGCCAGTACACGGGAACCTACGAGCAGTACTTC. This rearrangement joins TRBV4-1 to TRBJ2-7, with D possibly being TRBD2 (5 bases). Germline V gene sequence: CDR1 MGHRA, CDR2 YSYEKL. The CDR3 spans 14 residues. With 3 bases removed from V and 2 bases from J, the gap between germline ends came to 11 bases.

The chain links TRBV18 to TRBJ2-1; D perhaps matches TRBD1 (5 bases). The germline gives CDR1 KGHSH, CDR2 LQKENI. V lost 0 bases to trimming and J lost 2 bases, with 11 bases between them. This CDR3 region has 16 residues. As DNA, the CDR3 is TGTGCCAGCTCACCACCGAAAACAGGAGCCTACAATGAGCAGTTCTTC. Translated, it gives CASSPPKTGAYNEQFF.

CDR3: CASTLSQAGGGRQFF. Written as DNA, the CDR3 is TGCGCCAGCACCCTCTCCCAAGCGGGGGGGGGACGGCAGTTCTTC. V and J are TRBV5-1 and TRBJ2-1; TRBD2 matches at 10 bases. This CDR3 is built from 15 residues. V shed 6 bases, J shed 12 bases, and the junction held 15 bases outside the gene matches. Per the germline V gene, CDR1 is SGHRS and CDR2 is YFSETQ.

The chain couples TRBV6-5 to TRBJ2-2; tentative D call: TRBD2 (5 bases). The CDR3 spans 14 residues. V shed 5 bases and J shed 6 bases, with 13 bases lying between them. CDR1 and CDR2 from the germline V gene are MNHEY and SVGAGI. CDR3 sequence (DNA): TGTGCCAGCAGTATCTCACTAGGACCCGGGGAGCTGTTTTTT. Its protein is CASSISLGPGELFF.

The V gene is TRBV6-4, the J gene TRBJ2-7; unclear D gene. Trimming shortened V by 3 bases and J by 0 bases, and 9 bases separated the two germline ends. The CDR3 runs to 14 residues. Germline-derived CDR1 and CDR2 are MRHNA and SNTAGT. The CDR3 reads CASSDVQVSYEQYF. The CDR3 coding sequence is TGTGCCAGCAGTGATGTCCAGGTCTCCTACGAGCAGTACTTC.

This rearrangement joins TRBV6-5 to TRBJ1-5; perhaps TRBD1 as D (6 bases). CDR3 length: 15 residues. CDR1 and CDR2 (germline): MNHEY, SVGAGI. V was shortened by 4 bases and J by 0 bases, with 10 bases between the two germline ends. The CDR3 sequence is CASSWTAISNQPQHF. The DNA for the CDR3 is TGTGCCAGCAGTTGGACAGCAATTAGCAATCAGCCCCAGCATTTT.

The rearrangement uses TRBV11-2 and TRBJ2-5, with TRBD1 as a possible D gene (5 bases). The germline V gene has CDR1 SGHAT and CDR2 FQNNGV. The V and J ends lost 4 bases and 5 bases respectively, with 14 bases between them. The CDR3 sequence is 14 residues long. The CDR3 spells CASSSSAGMETQYF. The CDR3 region has the DNA TGTGCCAGCAGCTCCTCCGCAGGGATGGAGACCCAGTACTTC.

The chain couples TRBV9 to TRBJ2-3; D is uncertain. The CDR3 has 13 amino acids. Trimming took off 3 bases at V and 4 bases at J, with 9 bases between the two ends. Per germline, CDR1 SGDLS and CDR2 YYNGEE. The CDR3: CASSAGAADTQYF. CDR3 nucleotides: TGTGCCAGCAGCGCGGGTGCGGCAGATACGCAGTATTTT.

This clone showed up just a few times. The CDR3 DNA reads TGTGCCAGCAGTGGGACTAGCGGGGGGGCCGGGGAGCTGTTTTTT. Amino acids: CASSGTSGGAGELFF. The gene calls are TRBV6-5 and TRBJ2-2, with 16 bases identical to TRBD2. The V segment lost 5 bases and the J segment 6 bases; nucleotides outside the gene matches: 0. The CDR3 runs 15 residues. Germline V gives CDR1 MNHEY, CDR2 SVGAGI.

The genes are TRBV7-9 and TRBJ1-5, with D maybe TRBD1 (6 bases). V gave up 1 base and J gave up 2 bases, with 18 bases separating them. CDR1 is SEHNR, CDR2 FQNEAQ, per germline (reference sequence). This CDR3 spans 18 amino acids. The CDR3 protein is CASSLDPGGGLGNQPQHF. The CDR3 coding sequence is TGTGCCAGCAGCTTAGATCCGGGAGGGGGGTTAGGCAATCAGCCCCAGCATTTT.

This rearrangement joins TRBV11-2 to TRBJ1-1, with D perhaps matching TRBD1 (5 bases). Germline values: CDR1 SGHAT, CDR2 FQNNGV. Between the trimmed V and J ends, which lost 3 bases and 0 bases, there was a span of 11 bases. The CDR3 has 15 residues. The CDR3 DNA reads as TGTGCCAGCAGCTTCCGGACAAACATGAACACTGAAGCTTTCTTT. Residues: CASSFRTNMNTEAFF.

The rearrangement uses TRBV12-5 and TRBJ2-1; D not certain. The length of the CDR3 is 12 residues. Trimming pared 6 bases from V and 8 bases from J, leaving 11 bases between. CDR1 LGHNT and CDR2 FRNRAP come from the germline V gene. CDR3 region: CASGLGYDEQFF. Here the CDR3 DNA reads TGTGCTAGTGGCCTCGGGTACGATGAGCAGTTCTTC.

The table lists this clone with a few counts. A far larger clone is just one base off, so this is likely a read error. The same CDR3 can be traced to other DNA sequences in this sample. This chain uses TRBV5-4 with TRBJ2-6, with TRBD2 matching over 7 bases. Trimming removed 4 bases from V and 1 base from J; junction bases left unmatched: 5. CDR1 is SGHNT, CDR2 YYREEE, per germline (reference sequence). This CDR3 region has 16 residues. CDR3 amino acids: CASSQDSGSGANVLTF. The DNA for the CDR3 is TGTGCCAGCAGCCAAGATAGCGGGTCTGGGGCCAACGTCCTGACTTTC.

The V gene is TRBV5-6, the J gene TRBJ2-1; no clear D gene. The V end was cut by 5 bases, the J end by 6 bases, with 9 bases between. Germline CDR1 reads SGHDT; CDR2 reads YYEEEE. The CDR3 extends over 12 amino acids. Written as DNA, the CDR3 is TGTGCCAGCAGTTTCACAGCCAATGAGCAGTTCTTC. This sequence encodes CASSFTANEQFF.

This chain uses TRBV27 with TRBJ2-1; the match to TRBD1 covers 11 bases. V shed 4 bases and J 6 bases; nucleotides not matched to a gene: 5. Looked up from germline, CDR1 is MNHEY and CDR2 is SMNVEV (reference sequence). This CDR3 has 15 amino acids. CDR3 coding DNA: TGTGCCAGCAGTTCGGACAGGGGGCTAGGCAATGAGCAGTTCTTC. Amino acid sequence: CASSSDRGLGNEQFF.

Only a few counts were recorded for this clone. The chain links TRBV7-6 to TRBJ1-1; 7 positions agree with TRBD1. Germline V gene lookup returns CDR1 SGHVS and CDR2 FNYEAQ. V was clipped by 4 bases and J by 1 base; unmatched bases: 6. The CDR3 sequence is 15 residues long. The CDR3 DNA reads TGTGCCAGCAGCTCCTCCGGGACAGCGAACACTGAAGCTTTCTTT. The encoded protein is CASSSSGTANTEAFF.

The CDR3 DNA reads as TGTGCCAGCAGGGCGGCCACTGAAGCTTTCTTT. It specifies CASRAATEAFF. V gene TRBV6-5 combines with J gene TRBJ1-1; D is unresolved. Per the germline V gene, CDR1 is MNHEY and CDR2 is SVGAGI. Trimming took off 6 bases at V and 4 bases at J, with 6 bases between the two ends. The CDR3 has 11 residues.

The V call is TRBV7-2, the J call TRBJ2-5; tentative D call: TRBD2 (5 bases). The CDR3 spans 14 residues. The V end was cut by 9 bases, the J end by 1 base, with 15 bases between. From germline, CDR1 is SGHTA and CDR2 FQGNSA. CDR3: CASGSTGLQETQYF. As DNA, the CDR3 is TGTGCCAGTGGCTCGACTGGACTCCAAGAGACCCAGTACTTC.

This clone was found many times. The chain links TRBV5-1 to TRBJ1-6; no clear D. Trimming shortened V by 8 bases and J by 7 bases, and 13 bases separated the two germline ends. The CDR3 covers 13 residues. The germline CDR1 and CDR2 sequences are SGHRS and YFSETQ. CDR3 bases: TGCGCCAGTCAAGACACGCCGAATTCACCCCTCCACTTT. It encodes CASQDTPNSPLHF.

The chain employs TRBV7-2 and TRBJ2-7; a weak D match, TRBD1 (6 bases). Trimming shortened V by 5 bases and J by 0 bases, and 11 bases separated the two germline ends. CDR1 and CDR2 (germline): SGHTA, FQGNSA. The CDR3 is 14 amino acids. In DNA, the CDR3 is TGTGCCAGCAGCCCCGACAGGTACTCCTACGAGCAGTACTTC. Amino acid sequence: CASSPDRYSYEQYF. The complete variable domain, with remaining parts taken from reference TRBV7-2 and TRBJ2-7, reads GAGVSQSPSNKVTEKGKDVELRCDPISGHTALYWYRQSLGQGLEFLIYFQGNSAPDKSGLPSDRFSAERTGGSVSTLTIQRTQQEDSAVYLCASSPDRYSYEQYFGPGTRLTVT.

The CDR3 region is CASSQAAGVFEQYF. The CDR3 DNA reads TGTGCCAGCAGCCAAGCGGCGGGGGTGTTTGAGCAGTACTTC. This sequence joins TRBV14 and TRBJ2-7; TRBD2 aligns across 7 bases. Germline V gives CDR1 SGHDN, CDR2 FVKESK. The CDR3 has 14 residues. Trimming took 1 base from V and 7 from J; bases not matched to a gene: 7.

This clone has a single count. This chain uses TRBV15 with TRBJ2-5; D is perhaps TRBD1 (5 bases). The V gene's germline CDR1 is LNHNV and CDR2 YYDKDF (reference sequence). V was shortened by 7 bases and J by 2 bases, with 14 bases between the two germline ends. The CDR3 loop spans 14 amino acids. CDR3 sequence (DNA): TGTGCCACCACCCCAGGGTCACAGCAAGAGACCCAGTACTTC. This translates into CATTPGSQQETQYF.

V is TRBV9 and J is TRBJ2-2, with 7 bases aligning to TRBD1. CDR3 length equals 15 residues. The V gene's germline CDR1 is SGDLS and CDR2 YYNGEE. V shed 4 bases, J shed 4 bases, and the junction held 7 bases outside the gene matches. The CDR3 loop reads CASSPIRQGTGELFF. The CDR3 DNA is TGTGCCAGCAGCCCTATAAGACAGGGCACCGGGGAGCTGTTTTTT.

A few counts support this clone. V and J are TRBV2 and TRBJ2-3, with TRBD2 identical over 10 bases. CDR1 and CDR2 from the germline V gene are SNHLY and FYNNEI. Losses at the gene ends were 2 bases for V and 4 bases for J; bases not matched to a gene: 6. The CDR3 consists of 16 residues. Here the CDR3 DNA reads TGTGCCAGCAGTGAAATGGGCCTAGCGGGGGCAGATACGCAGTATTTT. Translated: CASSEMGLAGADTQYF.

J is TRBJ2-2 and V is TRBV19, with TRBD1 as a possible D gene (6 bases). V was shortened by 1 base and J by 4 bases, with 13 bases between the two germline ends. Germline V gene data show CDR1 as LNHDA and CDR2 as SQIVND (reference sequence). This CDR3 spans 16 amino acids. The CDR3 DNA reads as TGTGCCAGTAGTATAGCCGGCCAGGGGTCCACCGGGGAGCTGTTTTTT. This codes for CASSIAGQGSTGELFF.